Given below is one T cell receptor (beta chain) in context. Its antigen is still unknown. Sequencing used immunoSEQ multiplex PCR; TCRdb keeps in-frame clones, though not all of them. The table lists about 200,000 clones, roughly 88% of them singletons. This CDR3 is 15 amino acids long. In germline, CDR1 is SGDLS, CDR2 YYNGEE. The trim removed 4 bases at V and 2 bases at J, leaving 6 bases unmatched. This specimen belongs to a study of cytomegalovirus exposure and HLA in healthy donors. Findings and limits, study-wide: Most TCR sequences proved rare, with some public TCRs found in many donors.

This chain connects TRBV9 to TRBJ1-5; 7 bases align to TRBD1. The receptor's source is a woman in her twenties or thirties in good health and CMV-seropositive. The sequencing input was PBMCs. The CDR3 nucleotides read TGTGCCAGCAGCCCCTATGGACAGGGCAATCAGCCCCAGCATTTT. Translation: CASSPYGQGNQPQHF.